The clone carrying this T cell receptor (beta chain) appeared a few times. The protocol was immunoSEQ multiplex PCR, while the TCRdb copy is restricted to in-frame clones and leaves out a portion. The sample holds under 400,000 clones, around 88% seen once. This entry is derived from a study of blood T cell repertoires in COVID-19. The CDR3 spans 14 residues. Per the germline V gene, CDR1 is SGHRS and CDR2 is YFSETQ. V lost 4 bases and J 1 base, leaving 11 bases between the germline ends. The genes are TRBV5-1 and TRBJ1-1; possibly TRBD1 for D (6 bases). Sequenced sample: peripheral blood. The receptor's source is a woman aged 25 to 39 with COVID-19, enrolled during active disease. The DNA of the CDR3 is TGCGCCAGCAGCCGGGGACATCCGAACACTGAAGCTTTCTTT. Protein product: CASSRGHPNTEAFF.